These 10 T cell receptor beta chains were all obtained from the same sample, sequenced in a study of T cells after somatic rescue of genetic block. Generated by immunoSEQ multiplex PCR, the TCRdb table keeps only in-frame clones and is missing some. In the table there are under 150,000 clones, 85% to 95% of which are singletons. Input material: peripheral blood mononuclear cells (PBMCs). The receptors derive from a woman younger than 35.

The chain has TRBV7-9 and TRBJ1-1; D is ambiguous. Looked up from germline, CDR1 is SEHNR and CDR2 is FQNEAQ (reference sequence). The germline V and J ends were trimmed by 1 base and 1 base, with 16 bases remaining between them. This CDR3 comprises 17 residues. The CDR3 DNA sequence: TGTGCCAGCAGCTTAGAAACCCGGACTGTAGGGAACACTGAAGCTTTCTTT. Translating it yields CASSLETRTVGNTEAFF.

The rearrangement joins TRBV30 to TRBJ1-2; D remains unclear. CDR1 is GTSNPN, CDR2 SVGIG, per germline (reference sequence). V was pared by 2 bases and J by 8 bases, with 12 bases between. The CDR3 covers 12 residues. Here the CDR3 reads CAWSPPEGGYTF. The DNA of the CDR3 is TGTGCCTGGAGTCCGCCGGAGGGAGGCTACACCTTC.

The V call is TRBV5-4, the J call TRBJ1-2; the D is unclear. Per the germline V gene, CDR1 is SGHNT and CDR2 is YYREEE (reference sequence). The CDR3 is made up of 13 amino acids. V lost 0 bases and J lost 8, with 11 bases in between. The CDR3 coding sequence is TGTGCCAGCAGCTTGGCGATTGGGTCCGGCTACACCTTC. This sequence encodes CASSLAIGSGYTF.

This rearrangement joins TRBV4-1 to TRBJ2-6; D possibly corresponds to TRBD1 (6 bases). This CDR3 has 20 residues. With 4 bases removed from V and 0 bases from J, the gap between germline ends came to 22 bases. CDR1 is MGHRA and CDR2 is YSYEKL in the germline V gene. The CDR3 DNA sequence: TGCGCCAGCAGCCGCGACATCCGGGACATCCAGACCTCTGGGGCCAACGTCCTGACTTTC. Protein sequence: CASSRDIRDIQTSGANVLTF.

This chain uses TRBV4-3 with TRBJ1-4; no clear D. Germline CDR1 LGHNA, CDR2 YSLEER. V lost 0 bases and J 7 bases, leaving 15 bases between the germline ends. CDR3 length: 16 amino acids. The CDR3 loop is CASSQDPGREGEKLFF. The CDR3 DNA reads TGCGCCAGCAGCCAAGATCCGGGAAGGGAGGGTGAAAAACTGTTTTTT.

The gene calls are TRBV30 and TRBJ1-2; no reliable D call. CDR1 and CDR2 from the germline V gene are GTSNPN and SVGIG (reference sequence). Trimming took off 0 bases at V and 7 bases at J, with 9 bases between the two ends. CDR3 length: 12 amino acids. CDR3 region: CAWSVGGLGYTF. DNA for the CDR3: TGTGCCTGGAGTGTAGGTGGGCTTGGCTACACCTTC. Filled out from reference TRBV30 and TRBJ1-2, the complete variable domain reads SQTIHQWPATLVQPVGSPLSLECTVEGTSNPNLYWYRQAAGRGLQLLFYSVGIGQISSEVPQNLSASRPQDRQFILSSKKLLLSDSGFYLCAWSVGGLGYTFGSGTRLTVV.

The V call is TRBV4-2, the J call TRBJ1-2; D gene uncertain. The CDR3 has 14 amino acids. Germline values: CDR1 LGHNA, CDR2 YNFKEQ. V was pared by 0 bases and J by 2 bases, with 7 bases between. The CDR3 region has the DNA TGTGCCAGCAGCCAAGAAGGAGCGAACTATGGCTACACCTTC. This encodes CASSQEGANYGYTF.

This rearrangement joins TRBV30 to TRBJ1-3, with TRBD1 as a possible D gene (5 bases). Trimming left V 3 bases short and J 4 bases short, with 10 bases between. Germline V gives CDR1 GTSNPN, CDR2 SVGIG (reference sequence). CDR3 length: 13 amino acids. The CDR3 loop is CAWRPGAGNTIYF. In DNA form, the CDR3 reads TGTGCCTGGAGACCCGGGGCCGGAAACACCATATATTTT.

On this clone: A read error may account for a junction end that differs from germline. The CDR3 region is CASSAGQGLTRKIF. CDR3 in DNA: TGTGCCAGCAGCGCGGGACAGGGCCTCACCCGCAAAATCTTC. The chain combines TRBV7-9 with TRBJ1-2; 9 bases match TRBD1. CDR3 length equals 14 residues. The V gene's germline CDR1 is SEHNR and CDR2 FQNEAQ (reference sequence).

The chain combines TRBV7-6 with TRBJ1-1, with D unresolved. Trimming removed 5 bases from V and 11 bases from J, with 27 bases in between. In germline, CDR1 is SGHVS, CDR2 FNYEAQ. This CDR3 has 16 residues. The DNA of the CDR3 is TGTGCCAGCAGCCCTGAGGTACGAATCGGACCCCAAACGGCTTTCTTT. The encoded protein is CASSPEVRIGPQTAFF.